Below, 5 T cell receptor beta chains from the same sample are listed, as sequenced in a study of blood T cell repertoires in COVID-19. Method: immunoSEQ multiplex PCR; TCRdb's copy keeps in-frame clones and lacks some. The sample lists approximately 100,000 clones; more than 75% were seen once. Source material: peripheral blood. The receptors were gathered from a man aged 55 to 70 with acute or convalescent COVID-19.

The chain employs TRBV13 and TRBJ1-3, with 9 bases matching TRBD1. V lost 5 bases to trimming and J lost 0 bases; unmatched junction nucleotides: 5. This CDR3 contains 16 residues. Germline V gene data show CDR1 as PRHDT and CDR2 as FYEKMQ (reference sequence). In DNA form, the CDR3 reads TGTGCCAGCAGCCGCCGGGGACAGGGCTCTGGAAACACCATATATTTT. Protein: CASSRRGQGSGNTIYF.

This chain connects TRBV5-1 to TRBJ2-3, with a possible D match to TRBD2 (5 bases). The CDR3 length is 15 residues. Germline CDR1 and CDR2: SGHRS and YFSETQ. Trimming took off 4 bases at V and 4 bases at J, with 16 bases between the two ends. CDR3 in DNA: TGCGCCAGCAGCAGCGGACTCCTCCTCGCAGATACGCAGTATTTT. Translating it yields CASSSGLLLADTQYF.

In DNA form, the CDR3 reads TGTGCCAGCAGCCAGACAGGGCCCAGCAATCAGCCCCAGCATTTT. It encodes CASSQTGPSNQPQHF. The chain couples TRBV28 to TRBJ1-5; TRBD1 matches 7 bases. The CDR3 contains 15 residues. The trim removed 6 bases at V and 1 base at J, leaving 6 bases unmatched. CDR1 MDHEN and CDR2 SYDVKM come from the germline V gene.

The rearrangement uses TRBV5-8 and TRBJ1-5; 8 bases match TRBD1. V gave up 4 bases and J gave up 4 bases; unmatched junction bases: 7. The V gene's germline CDR1 is SGHTS and CDR2 YDEGEE. CDR3 length: 15 amino acids. The CDR3 DNA follows: TGTGCCAGCAGCCCAAGGACAGGGAGGAATCAGCCCCAGCATTTT. Residues: CASSPRTGRNQPQHF. The whole variable domain, remainder taken from reference TRBV5-8 and TRBJ1-5, is EAGVTQSPTHLIKTRGQQATLRCSPISGHTSVYWYQQALGLGLQFLLWYDEGEERNRGNFPPRFSGRQFPNYSSELNVNALELEDSALYLCASSPRTGRNQPQHFGDGTRLSIL.

This clone was seen a handful of times. The CDR3 nucleotides are TGCGCCAGCAGCGTGGGACAGCCCTCCTACGAGCAGTACTTC. Translated: CASSVGQPSYEQYF. The chain uses TRBV5-1 and TRBJ2-7; TRBD1 agrees at 7 bases. Germline V gives CDR1 SGHRS, CDR2 YFSETQ. The CDR3 is made up of 14 amino acids. Unmatched junction bases numbered 4, after V lost 4 bases and J lost 0 bases.